The sequence of this T cell receptor (beta chain) was determined in a study of blood T cell repertoires in COVID-19. Authors' methods: Researchers report that nucleated cell counts were estimated from reference gene primer amplification. Sequencing used immunoSEQ multiplex PCR; TCRdb keeps in-frame clones, though not all of them. V and J calls and clone size are as listed in that table; D and trimming were resolved from the DNA. The table lists tens of thousands of clones, about 90% of them singletons, with 13% in the top ten. This clonotype was sampled from an elderly man with acute or convalescent COVID-19. The sequencing input was peripheral blood.

The CDR3 region has the DNA TGCAGTGCTAGTGAAGGGGGCCGTTCTAATGAAAAACTGTTTTTT. The encoded protein is CSASEGGRSNEKLFF. The chain is built from TRBV20-1 and TRBJ1-4, with 7 bases matching TRBD1. With V trimmed by 3 bases and J by 3 bases, 7 bases remained unmatched. CDR3 length: 15 amino acids. Per germline, CDR1 DFQATT and CDR2 SNEGSKA (reference sequence).